The clone carrying this T cell receptor beta chain occurred many times. Antigen specificity is unknown. The data originate from a study of T-cell reconstitution after alpha-beta-depleted transplantation in children. V shed 6 bases and J shed 1 base, with 7 bases lying between them. Germline CDR1 is DFQATT and CDR2 is SNEGSKA (reference sequence). CDR3 size: 12 residues. A TCRbeta library incorporating unique molecular identifiers was prepared. Via MiXCR, TCRdb re-called the PCR reads, giving one row per CDR3 protein. The sample includes about 460,000 distinct CDR3 sequences, about an eighth of them seen just once. Overall study results and limits: As was reported, about two months after transplant, alpha-beta T cells came from several hundred expanded graft clones.

This chain uses TRBV20-1 with TRBJ1-5; possible D gene TRBD1, 5 bases. The sequencing used PBMCs, mostly from graft donor cells, collected 180 days after TCRalphabeta/CD19-depleted stem cell transplant. The TCR originated in a female patient aged 2-10 years who had a stem cell transplant for aplastic anemia, so the T cells may come from the graft donor. CDR3 region: CSAGGSNQPQHF. In nucleotides, the CDR3 is TGCAGTGCCGGGGGAAGCAATCAGCCCCAGCATTTT.